A selection of T cell receptor beta chains follows, all from one sample in a study of CD8 T cells in ankylosing spondylitis. TCRdb independently ran MiXCR on the 5' RACE reads; one entry per CDR3 protein. The table shows 120,000 or so distinct CDR3 sequences, with around 15% occurring only once. Sequencing was done on a sample of blood, either unsorted or a sorted T cell fraction (not recorded which). These receptors were obtained from a female donor with ankylosing spondylitis or in good health (not recorded which). Both conserved end residues are part of each CDR3. A D gene is named only where the DNA matches it firmly. Rows may omit the clone size; those that give it use once, few, many or a size class.

j_gene,d_gene,v_gene,abundance,CDR3aa,CDR3nt
TRBJ2-5,NA,TRBV7-8,many,CASSPLMEQETQYF,TGTGCCAGCAGCCCCCTGATGGAACAAGAGACCCAGTACTTC
TRBJ1-2,TRBD1,TRBV20-1,many,CSAREIDRDYGYTF,TGCAGTGCTAGAGAAATCGACAGGGATTATGGCTACACCTTC
TRBJ2-3,TRBD2,TRBV6-1,many,CASRDLAGPGDTQYF,TGTGCCAGCAGGGACCTAGCGGGGCCCGGGGATACGCAGTATTTT
TRBJ1-1,NA,TRBV5-1,many,CASSPQGSMNTEAFF,TGCGCCAGCAGCCCCCAAGGGAGCATGAACACTGAAGCTTTCTTT
TRBJ1-1,NA,TRBV29-1,many,CSVEERRGTEAFF,TGCAGCGTTGAAGAGCGGAGGGGCACTGAAGCTTTCTTT
TRBJ2-5,NA,TRBV12-3/TRBV12-4,many,CASSIGWQETQYF,TGTGCCAGCAGTATAGGTTGGCAAGAGACCCAGTACTTC
TRBJ1-5,NA,TRBV19,many,CASSTTASYHRPQHF,TGTGCCAGTAGCACCACCGCCTCATACCACAGACCCCAGCATTTT
TRBJ1-1,NA,TRBV18,few,CASSPMGRGMNTEAFF,TGTGCCAGCTCACCAATGGGCAGGGGCATGAACACTGAAGCTTTCTTT
TRBJ2-3,TRBD2,TRBV12-3/TRBV12-4,NA,CASRRAGTSTDTQYF,TGTGCCAGCAGAAGAGCGGGGACTAGCACAGATACGCAGTATTTT
TRBJ2-2,NA,TRBV5-1,few,CASSLGSTGGTGELFF,TGCGCCAGCAGCTTGGGAAGTACAGGCGGCACCGGGGAGCTGTTTTTT
TRBJ2-5,NA,TRBV7-2,NA,CASSPRGNWETQYF,TGTGCCAGCAGCCCCCGGGGCAATTGGGAGACCCAGTACTTC
TRBJ1-5,TRBD1,TRBV2,many,CASSAIDRVGIGGNQPQHF,TGTGCCAGCAGCGCCATAGACAGGGTCGGGATCGGGGGCAATCAGCCCCAGCATTTT
TRBJ2-3,TRBD2,TRBV12-3/TRBV12-4,NA,CASSGLAGRTDTQYF,TGTGCCAGCAGCGGACTAGCGGGACGCACAGATACGCAGTATTTT
TRBJ2-5,NA,TRBV14,many,CASSQQRQSQETQYF,TGTGCCAGCAGCCAACAGAGACAAAGCCAAGAGACCCAGTACTTC
TRBJ2-1,NA,TRBV5-6,NA,CASSTETGSDYNEQFF,TGTGCCAGCAGCACCGAGACAGGTTCTGACTACAATGAGCAGTTCTTC
TRBJ2-3,NA,TRBV29-1,few,CSVGPQGGGTDTQYF,TGCAGCGTTGGGCCTCAGGGGGGGGGCACAGATACGCAGTATTTT
TRBJ1-5,NA,TRBV20-1,many,CSAEYGGLQHF,TGCAGTGCAGAGTACGGGGGTCTCCAGCATTTT
TRBJ1-4,TRBD1,TRBV25-1,many,CASSRGQGNEKLFF,TGTGCCAGCAGCCGGGGACAGGGGAATGAAAAACTGTTTTTT
TRBJ2-1,TRBD2,TRBV7-9,many,CASSLALAGDLYNEQFF,TGTGCCAGCAGCTTAGCCCTAGCGGGGGACCTTTACAATGAGCAGTTCTTC
TRBJ2-3,NA,TRBV7-2,few,CASSLDGGATDTQYF,TGTGCCAGCAGCTTAGACGGCGGGGCCACAGATACGCAGTATTTT
TRBJ2-2,NA,TRBV5-1,few,CASSADNTGELFF,TGCGCCAGCAGCGCCGACAACACCGGGGAGCTGTTTTTT
TRBJ2-1,TRBD2,TRBV24-1,many,CATSGLAGGPSYNEQFF,TGTGCCACCAGTGGACTAGCGGGGGGGCCCTCCTACAATGAGCAGTTCTTC
TRBJ2-7,TRBD2,TRBV5-1,NA,CASSLRPSGGANEQYF,TGCGCCAGCAGCTTAAGGCCTAGCGGGGGGGCGAACGAGCAGTACTTC
TRBJ2-7,NA,TRBV2,NA,CASSLQAGSSYEQYF,TGTGCCAGCAGCCTACAGGCGGGGAGCTCCTACGAGCAGTACTTC
TRBJ1-1,NA,TRBV7-2,NA,CASSLARAGPTEAFF,TGTGCCAGCAGCTTAGCCAGGGCGGGACCCACTGAAGCTTTCTTT
TRBJ2-7,NA,TRBV18,many,CASSPGGFVYEQYF,TGTGCCAGCTCACCCGGCGGTTTTGTATACGAGCAGTACTTC
TRBJ1-1,NA,TRBV6-5,many,CASSYQDSRFGGAEAFF,TGTGCCAGCAGTTATCAGGACAGTCGGTTTGGTGGGGCTGAAGCTTTCTTT
TRBJ1-4,TRBD1,TRBV11-2,few,CASSLVGGDNEKLFF,TGTGCCAGCAGCTTAGTAGGGGGCGATAATGAAAAACTGTTTTTT
TRBJ2-1,TRBD2,TRBV20-1,NA,CSAEPSGGAYNEQFF,TGCAGTGCTGAGCCTAGCGGGGGGGCATACAATGAGCAGTTCTTC
TRBJ1-6,NA,TRBV7-9,few,CASSAFKGSPLHF,TGTGCCAGCAGCGCCTTTAAGGGGTCACCCCTCCACTTT
TRBJ2-5,NA,TRBV7-9,few,CASSPGAGAWETQYF,TGTGCCAGCAGCCCAGGGGCCGGCGCGTGGGAGACCCAGTACTTC
TRBJ1-4,NA,TRBV28,NA,CVSSLLYEKLFF,TGTGTCAGCAGTTTATTATATGAAAAACTGTTTTTT
TRBJ2-2,TRBD2,TRBV3-1,many,CASSQRLTSSGELFF,TGTGCCAGCAGCCAAAGGTTGACTAGCTCCGGGGAGCTGTTTTTT
TRBJ1-5,NA,TRBV10-3,few,CATRSGSQGQPQHF,TGTGCCACTCGATCGGGGTCGCAAGGCCAGCCCCAGCATTTT
TRBJ1-1,TRBD1,TRBV18,many,CASSLGQGSLNTEAFF,TGTGCCAGCTCGTTGGGACAGGGGTCCTTGAACACTGAAGCTTTCTTT
TRBJ2-2,TRBD1,TRBV19,few,CASSEGANTGELFF,TGTGCCAGTTCTGAGGGGGCTAACACCGGGGAGCTGTTTTTT
TRBJ2-1,NA,TRBV12-3/TRBV12-4,many,CASSLEREGHQFF,TGTGCCAGCAGTTTGGAGAGAGAGGGCCACCAGTTCTTC
TRBJ1-5,TRBD1,TRBV19,few,CASSDRGRNQPQHF,TGTGCCAGTAGCGACAGGGGCCGCAATCAGCCCCAGCATTTT
TRBJ1-1,NA,TRBV6-1,many,CASSAQGATSSTEAFF,TGTGCCAGCAGTGCACAGGGCGCGACAAGCTCCACTGAAGCTTTCTTT
TRBJ2-7,TRBD1,TRBV3-1,many,CASSVGTGFNEQYF,TGTGCCAGCAGCGTCGGGACAGGGTTTAACGAGCAGTACTTC
TRBJ1-1,NA,TRBV6-1,few,CASRTRPNTEAFF,TGTGCCAGCAGGACCCGGCCGAACACTGAAGCTTTCTTT
TRBJ2-1,TRBD2,TRBV28,NA,CASSFSGGGSEQFF,TGTGCCAGCAGTTTCAGCGGGGGGGGTAGTGAGCAGTTCTTC
TRBJ2-1,NA,TRBV9,NA,CASSATGLPYNEQFF,TGTGCCAGCAGCGCCACAGGTCTTCCCTACAATGAGCAGTTCTTC
TRBJ2-5,TRBD2,TRBV7-9,once,CASSLMQSGRRPETQYF,TGTGCCAGCAGCTTAATGCAAAGCGGGAGGCGTCCCGAGACCCAGTACTTC
TRBJ2-3,NA,TRBV3-1,many,CASSQSAEADTQYF,TGTGCCAGCAGCCAATCGGCAGAAGCCGATACGCAGTATTTT
TRBJ2-7,TRBD1,TRBV5-1,NA,CASNSFRDRGPYEQYF,TGCGCCAGCAACTCATTCCGGGACAGGGGGCCCTACGAGCAGTACTTC